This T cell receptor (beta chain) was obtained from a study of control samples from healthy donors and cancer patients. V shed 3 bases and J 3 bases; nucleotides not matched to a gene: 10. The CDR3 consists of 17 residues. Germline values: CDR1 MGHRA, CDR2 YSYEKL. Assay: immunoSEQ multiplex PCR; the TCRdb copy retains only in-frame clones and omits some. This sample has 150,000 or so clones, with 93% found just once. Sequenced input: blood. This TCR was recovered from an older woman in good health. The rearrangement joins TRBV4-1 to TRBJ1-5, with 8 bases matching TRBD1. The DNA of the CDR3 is TGCGCCAGCAGCCAGACGGGACAGGCAAGTACCAATCAGCCCCAGCATTTT. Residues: CASSQTGQASTNQPQHF.